The 5 T cell receptor beta chains below all came from one sample that was sequenced in a study of regulatory T cells in long-lasting Graves disease. Building of the TCR beta libraries involved iRepertoire HTBI primers and Arm-PCR of CDR3 regions. TCRdb re-called the multiplex PCR reads through MiXCR, storing one row per CDR3 protein. The data hold more than 300,000 distinct CDR3 sequences, with 12% observed a single time. Time point noted: newly diagnosed GD, antithyroid drugs for less than 3 months. PBMC RNA served as the TCR library source. The data also belong to a second study, concerning T cells in Graves' hyperthyroidism and ophthalmopathy.

The sequenced sample was peripheral blood mononuclear cells (PBMCs), obtained at new diagnosis, from a patient treated with antithyroid drugs. The source is a woman under 30 with Graves disease.

This clonotype was observed at least ten times. CDR3 region: CASSHIAGGPNEQFF. Written as DNA, the CDR3 is TGTGCCAGCAGCCACATAGCGGGAGGGCCGAATGAGCAGTTCTTC. This chain joins TRBV11-2 and TRBJ2-1, with TRBD2 identical over 11 bases. The germline CDR1 and CDR2 sequences are SGHAT and FQNNGV. This CDR3 has 15 residues. J gave up 7 bases and V 5 bases, and 7 bases lay outside the gene matches. Filled out from reference TRBV11-2 and TRBJ2-1, the complete variable domain reads EAGVAQSPRYKIIEKRQSVAFWCNPISGHATLYWYQQILGQGPKLLIQFQNNGVVDDSQLPKDRFSAERLKGVDSTLKIQPAKLEDSAVYLCASSHIAGGPNEQFFGPGTRLTVL.

The gene calls are TRBV5-1 and TRBJ1-2; D unresolved. Per germline, CDR1 SGHRS and CDR2 YFSETQ. The CDR3 runs to 13 residues. V lost 1 base to trimming and J lost 8 bases, with 12 bases between them. CDR3 loop: CASSLTDERGYTF. The CDR3 coding sequence is TGCGCCAGCAGCTTGACCGACGAGCGGGGCTACACCTTC. Combining the CDR3 with reference TRBV5-1 and TRBJ1-2 gives the whole variable domain KAGVTQTPRYLIKTRGQQVTLSCSPISGHRSVSWYQQTPGQGLQFLFEYFSETQRNKGNFPGRFSGRQFSNSRSEMNVSTLELGDSALYLCASSLTDERGYTFGSGTRLTVV.

This clonotype was observed at least ten times. The J gene is TRBJ1-6, the V gene TRBV5-1; 8 bases line up with TRBD1. Germline trimming cut 4 bases from V and 0 bases from J; bases unmatched to any gene: 6. CDR3 length equals 17 residues. The germline CDR1 and CDR2 sequences are SGHRS and YFSETQ. The CDR3 DNA sequence: TGCGCCAGCAGCCTAACCGGGACAGGCTCCTATAATTCACCCCTCCACTTT. It codes for CASSLTGTGSYNSPLHF.

This clonotype was counted at least ten times. The rearrangement joins TRBV5-1 to TRBJ2-1; D ambiguous. This CDR3 is 11 amino acids long. Germline CDR1 is SGHRS and CDR2 is YFSETQ. V was clipped by 7 bases and J by 9 bases, with 11 bases between them. The CDR3 loop reads CASYPSSEQFF. The CDR3 nucleotides are TGCGCCAGCTATCCGAGTAGTGAGCAGTTCTTC.

The J gene is TRBJ2-4, the V gene TRBV4-3; possibly TRBD1 for D (6 bases). The V end was cut by 3 bases, the J end by 0 bases, with 21 bases between. The V gene's germline CDR1 is LGHNA and CDR2 YSLEER. The CDR3 loop spans 19 amino acids. CDR3 bases: TGCGCCAGCAGCCAGTATACCTTCCTGGACAGACTAGCCAAAAACATTCAGTACTTC. Translated, it gives CASSQYTFLDRLAKNIQYF.